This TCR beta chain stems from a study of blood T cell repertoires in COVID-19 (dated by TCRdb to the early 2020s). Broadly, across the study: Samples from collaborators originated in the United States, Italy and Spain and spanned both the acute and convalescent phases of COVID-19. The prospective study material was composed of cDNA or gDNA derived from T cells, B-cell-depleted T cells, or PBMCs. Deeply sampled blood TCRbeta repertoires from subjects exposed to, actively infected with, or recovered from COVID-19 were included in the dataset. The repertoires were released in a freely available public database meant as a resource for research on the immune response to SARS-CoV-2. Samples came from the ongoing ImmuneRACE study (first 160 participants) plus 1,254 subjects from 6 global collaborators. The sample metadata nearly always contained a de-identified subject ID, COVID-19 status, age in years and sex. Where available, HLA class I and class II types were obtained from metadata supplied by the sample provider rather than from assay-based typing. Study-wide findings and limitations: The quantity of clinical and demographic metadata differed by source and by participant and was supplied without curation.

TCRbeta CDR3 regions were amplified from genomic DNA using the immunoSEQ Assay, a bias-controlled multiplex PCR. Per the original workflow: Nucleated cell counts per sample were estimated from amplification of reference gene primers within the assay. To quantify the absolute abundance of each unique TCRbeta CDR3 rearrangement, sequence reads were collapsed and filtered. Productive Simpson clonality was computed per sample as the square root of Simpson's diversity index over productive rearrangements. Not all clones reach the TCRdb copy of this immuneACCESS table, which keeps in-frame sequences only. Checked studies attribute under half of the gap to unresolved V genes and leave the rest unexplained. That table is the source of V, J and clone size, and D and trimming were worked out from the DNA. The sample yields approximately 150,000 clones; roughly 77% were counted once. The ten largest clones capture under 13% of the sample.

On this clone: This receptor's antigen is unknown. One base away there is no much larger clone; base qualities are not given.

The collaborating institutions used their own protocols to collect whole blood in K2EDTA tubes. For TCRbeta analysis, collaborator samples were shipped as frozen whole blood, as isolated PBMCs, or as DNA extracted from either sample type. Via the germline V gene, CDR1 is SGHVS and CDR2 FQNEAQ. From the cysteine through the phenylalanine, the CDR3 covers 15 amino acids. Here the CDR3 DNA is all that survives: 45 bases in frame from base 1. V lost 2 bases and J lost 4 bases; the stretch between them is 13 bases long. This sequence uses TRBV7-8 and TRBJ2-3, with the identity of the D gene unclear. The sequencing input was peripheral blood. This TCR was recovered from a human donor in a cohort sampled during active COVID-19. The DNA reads TGTGCCAGCAGCTTAAGTAACCTGGGCGCAGATACGCAGTATTTT. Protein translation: CASSLSNLGADTQYF.